One and the same sample provided the 6 T cell receptor beta chains below, sequenced in a study of T cell responses to AZD1222 COVID-19 vaccine. Clones were read by immunoSEQ multiplex PCR, and TCRdb kept only the in-frame ones, dropping some. The sample holds approximately 170,000 clones; 90% to 95% are singletons and the top ten take less than 1.3%. Here the sequenced sample was peripheral blood, taken 28 days after the second AZD1222 dose. The source is an adult who received the AZD1222 COVID-19 vaccine.

The chain carries TRBV4-1 and TRBJ2-7; the match to TRBD1 covers 8 bases. The V gene end was trimmed by 4 bases and the J gene end by 0 bases; junction bases not matched to a gene: 5. CDR3 length equals 15 residues. CDR1 and CDR2 from the germline V gene are MGHRA and YSYEKL. CDR3 region: CASSRNRGSSYEQYF. The CDR3 DNA is TGCGCCAGCAGCCGTAACAGGGGGAGCTCCTACGAGCAGTACTTC.

The sample holds a few counts of this clone. This chain connects TRBV27 to TRBJ1-1, with 12 bases aligning to TRBD1. Germline V gene lookup returns CDR1 MNHEY and CDR2 SMNVEV (reference sequence). The CDR3 runs to 17 residues. V lost 0 bases and J lost 5; bases outside the gene matches: 7. DNA of the CDR3: TGTGCCAGCAGTTTATCGCGGGACAGGGGGCGGGCTACTGAAGCTTTCTTT. This encodes CASSLSRDRGRATEAFF.

The V call is TRBV29-1, the J call TRBJ1-2; 7 nucleotides line up with TRBD1. The CDR3 length is 11 residues. V lost 8 bases and J lost 3; bases outside the gene matches: 3. The germline gives CDR1 SQVTM, CDR2 ANQGSEA. The CDR3 DNA reads as TGCAGCTTAGGGACAGACTATGGCTACACCTTC. Translating it yields CSLGTDYGYTF.

The CDR3 sequence is CASRLLGGQRGYTF. The CDR3 region has the DNA TGTGCCAGCAGGCTCCTGGGGGGCCAGCGAGGCTACACCTTC. The chain joins TRBV2 to TRBJ1-2, with a tentative D call TRBD1 (6 bases). Trimming shortened V by 6 bases and J by 8 bases, and 19 bases separated the two germline ends. Germline V gene sequence: CDR1 SNHLY, CDR2 FYNNEI. CDR3 size: 14 residues.

CDR3 residues: CASSYSGDSLYGYTF. CDR3 coding DNA: TGTGCCAGCAGTTACTCGGGGGACAGTTTGTATGGCTACACCTTC. The rearrangement joins TRBV6-5 to TRBJ1-2; TRBD1 aligns across 7 bases. V shed 0 bases and J 5 bases; nucleotides not matched to a gene: 6. Germline V CDR1 and CDR2: MNHEY, SVGAGI. The CDR3 runs to 15 residues.

V is TRBV7-2 and J is TRBJ1-2; D unresolved. The CDR3 contains 13 residues. Germline values: CDR1 SGHTA, CDR2 FQGNSA. The V gene lost 3 bases and the J gene lost 2 bases, with 7 bases spanning the gap. In DNA form, the CDR3 reads TGTGCCAGCAGCTTGACCACGAACTATGGCTACACCTTC. Translation: CASSLTTNYGYTF. Full variable domain (outside the CDR3, taken from reference TRBV7-2 and TRBJ1-2): GAGVSQSPSNKVTEKGKDVELRCDPISGHTALYWYRQSLGQGLEFLIYFQGNSAPDKSGLPSDRFSAERTGGSVSTLTIQRTQQEDSAVYLCASSLTTNYGYTFGSGTRLTVV.